What follows describes a single TCR beta chain. Trimming cost V 7 bases and J 1 base, with 5 bases left between them. This CDR3 is 12 amino acids long. Per germline, CDR1 MNHEY and CDR2 SVGAGI. These data belong to a study of T cell responses to AZD1222 COVID-19 vaccine. Using immunoSEQ multiplex PCR, the repertoire was profiled, and TCRdb retains in-frame clones only, with some absent. The sample shows 95,000 to 150,000 clones, about 85% of them seen only once. This chain links TRBV6-5 with TRBJ1-3, with no clear D. The material sequenced was peripheral blood, taken 28 days after the second AZD1222 dose. The origin of this receptor is an adult who received the AZD1222 COVID-19 vaccine. Written as DNA, the CDR3 is TGTGCCAGCATCCGTTCTGGAAACACCATATATTTT. Its protein is CASIRSGNTIYF.